Sequencing of this T cell receptor beta chain was carried out in a study of breast tumors, draining lymph nodes, adjacent tissues. Findings and caveats of the study: Luminal-like breast cancer showed significantly greater tumor-nontumor repertoire similarity than basal-like breast cancer did. Tumor repertoires ranked between lymph nodes and nontumor tissue in diversity, with V and J gene preferences. That most tumor T cells come from lymph nodes remained unproven.

Axillary draining lymph nodes of breast cancer patients supplied the node samples. This clonotype was counted between two and nine times. Its antigen is not identified. Deletions cut 3 bases from V and 2 bases from J, with 11 bases between. CDR3 length: 14 amino acids. CDR1 is GTSNPN, CDR2 SVGIG, per germline (reference sequence). TCRdb re-called the multiplex PCR reads with MiXCR, one entry per CDR3 protein. The sample lists 130,000 or so distinct CDR3 sequences; around 22% were seen once. V gene TRBV30 combines with J gene TRBJ2-4; perhaps TRBD2 as D (6 bases). Sample: axillary lymph node tissue. This TCR came from a female donor with breast cancer. Some clones in this sample may be carry-over from other donors' samples. CDR3 coding DNA: TGTGCCTGGAGCCGGGAGCGCACCAAAAACATTCAGTACTTC. Amino acids: CAWSRERTKNIQYF.